The rows below give T cell receptor beta chains drawn from one sample of a study of OX40 agonist ivuxolimab in advanced cancers. This table comes from immunoSEQ multiplex PCR, and its TCRdb copy is limited to in-frame clones, with some not included. The data hold around 68,000 clones, with about nine tenths observed a single time. Sequencing used CD4+ or CD8+ T cells sorted from blood, obtained in a trial of the OX40 agonist ivuxolimab. The receptors derive from an adult with an advanced solid tumor such as melanoma, head and neck, liver or kidney cancer. Both conserved end residues are part of each CDR3. The D gene is left open where the match is weak. A row's size may be missing; if present it is once, few, many or a size class.

clone_size: -
d_call: -
v_call: TRBV7-9
j_call: TRBJ2-7
cdr3_aa: CASSFLDRSYEQYF
cdr3_nt: TGTGCCAGCAGCTTCCTGGACAGATCCTACGAGCAGTACTTC

clone_size: few
d_call: TRBD2
v_call: TRBV11-2
j_call: TRBJ2-1
cdr3_aa: CASSRTSGRTHNEQFF
cdr3_nt: TGTGCCAGCAGTCGGACTAGCGGGAGGACTCACAATGAGCAGTTCTTC

clone_size: -
d_call: -
v_call: TRBV14
j_call: TRBJ1-2
cdr3_aa: CASSQVLGPGGYTF
cdr3_nt: TGTGCCAGCAGCCAAGTTCTAGGGCCGGGTGGCTACACCTTC

clone_size: -
d_call: -
v_call: TRBV7-8
j_call: TRBJ2-7
cdr3_aa: CASSLGGPPYEQYF
cdr3_nt: TGTGCCAGCAGCTTGGGCGGTCCACCCTACGAGCAGTACTTC

clone_size: -
d_call: TRBD2
v_call: TRBV25-1
j_call: TRBJ2-3
cdr3_aa: CASSLAGRTDTQYF
cdr3_nt: TGTGCCAGCAGCCTAGCGGGCCGCACAGATACGCAGTATTTT

clone_size: -
d_call: -
v_call: TRBV15
j_call: TRBJ1-1
cdr3_aa: CATSRPSNGEAFF
cdr3_nt: TGTGCCACCAGCAGACCCTCCAACGGTGAAGCTTTCTTT

clone_size: -
d_call: -
v_call: TRBV14
j_call: TRBJ1-2
cdr3_aa: CASSQLFRGSGKNGYTF
cdr3_nt: TGTGCCAGCAGCCAACTATTCAGGGGCTCCGGGAAAAATGGCTACACCTTC

clone_size: once
d_call: -
v_call: TRBV25-1
j_call: TRBJ1-2
cdr3_aa: CASSGVDVWGYTF
cdr3_nt: TGTGCCAGCAGTGGGGTGGACGTTTGGGGCTACACCTTC

clone_size: -
d_call: -
v_call: TRBV5-6
j_call: TRBJ1-3
cdr3_aa: CASSLGVSGNTIYF
cdr3_nt: TGTGCCAGCAGCTTGGGAGTCTCTGGAAACACCATATATTTT

clone_size: -
d_call: TRBD1
v_call: TRBV25-1
j_call: TRBJ1-1
cdr3_aa: CASNRGMNTEAFF
cdr3_nt: TGTGCCAGCAACAGGGGGATGAACACTGAAGCTTTCTTT

clone_size: -
d_call: -
v_call: TRBV10-3
j_call: TRBJ1-2
cdr3_aa: CAISEGGDYGYTF
cdr3_nt: TGTGCCATCAGTGAGGGGGGGGACTATGGCTACACCTTC

clone_size: once
d_call: -
v_call: TRBV19
j_call: TRBJ1-5
cdr3_aa: CASSNPDTIGPNQPQHF
cdr3_nt: TGTGCCAGTAGTAACCCGGACACGATCGGACCTAATCAGCCCCAGCATTTT

clone_size: -
d_call: -
v_call: TRBV10-3
j_call: TRBJ1-4
cdr3_aa: CASSGGSFRTNEKLFF
cdr3_nt: TGTGCCTCTTCAGGAGGGTCTTTCCGGACTAATGAAAAACTGTTTTTT

clone_size: -
d_call: TRBD2
v_call: TRBV5-1
j_call: TRBJ2-7
cdr3_aa: CASGRSGSSDEQYF
cdr3_nt: TGCGCCAGCGGCCGTAGCGGGAGTTCCGACGAGCAGTACTTC

clone_size: -
d_call: TRBD1
v_call: TRBV5-6
j_call: TRBJ1-6
cdr3_aa: CASSSPGQGNSPLHF
cdr3_nt: TGTGCCAGCAGCTCCCCGGGACAGGGAAATTCACCCCTCCACTTT

clone_size: -
d_call: -
v_call: TRBV27
j_call: TRBJ1-2
cdr3_aa: CASSSLAQGGGYTF
cdr3_nt: TGTGCCAGCAGTTCCCTCGCACAGGGCGGCGGCTACACCTTC

clone_size: -
d_call: TRBD2
v_call: TRBV5-1
j_call: TRBJ2-1
cdr3_aa: CASSSPGTSGNNEQFF
cdr3_nt: TGCGCCAGCAGCTCACCTGGGACTAGCGGGAACAATGAGCAGTTCTTC

clone_size: -
d_call: TRBD1
v_call: TRBV7-8
j_call: TRBJ2-4
cdr3_aa: CASSAQGAFGKNIQYF
cdr3_nt: TGTGCCAGCAGCGCGCAGGGGGCGTTCGGCAAAAACATTCAGTACTTC

clone_size: -
d_call: -
v_call: TRBV5-1
j_call: TRBJ2-1
cdr3_aa: CASSPWAENSYNEQFF
cdr3_nt: TGCGCCAGCAGTCCCTGGGCGGAGAACTCCTACAATGAGCAGTTCTTC

clone_size: -
d_call: TRBD2
v_call: TRBV2
j_call: TRBJ2-5
cdr3_aa: CASSTGTSGAMETQYF
cdr3_nt: TGTGCCAGCAGCACCGGGACTAGCGGGGCTATGGAGACCCAGTACTTC

clone_size: -
d_call: TRBD2
v_call: TRBV28
j_call: TRBJ2-1
cdr3_aa: CASSPILAGVAEQFF
cdr3_nt: TGTGCCAGCAGCCCGATACTAGCGGGAGTAGCTGAGCAGTTCTTC

clone_size: -
d_call: -
v_call: TRBV7-3
j_call: TRBJ2-1
cdr3_aa: CASSSRAGGGYNEQFF
cdr3_nt: TGTGCCAGCAGCTCCCGAGCTGGAGGGGGCTACAATGAGCAGTTCTTC

clone_size: -
d_call: -
v_call: TRBV6-6
j_call: TRBJ1-1
cdr3_aa: CASSYGPMNTEAFF
cdr3_nt: TGTGCCAGCAGTTACGGTCCAATGAACACTGAAGCTTTCTTT

clone_size: -
d_call: TRBD2
v_call: TRBV5-6
j_call: TRBJ2-7
cdr3_aa: CASSLEGVREEYF
cdr3_nt: TGTGCCAGCAGCTTGGAAGGAGTGCGGGAGGAGTACTTC

clone_size: -
d_call: TRBD2
v_call: TRBV5-4
j_call: TRBJ2-5
cdr3_aa: CASSLVSSGWETQYF
cdr3_nt: TGTGCCAGCAGCTTGGTTTCTAGCGGGTGGGAGACCCAGTACTTC

clone_size: -
d_call: TRBD2
v_call: TRBV14
j_call: TRBJ2-1
cdr3_aa: CASSQGQQREFYNEQFF
cdr3_nt: TGTGCCAGCAGCCAAGGCCAACAGCGGGAGTTTTACAATGAGCAGTTCTTC

clone_size: -
d_call: TRBD1
v_call: TRBV9
j_call: TRBJ2-7
cdr3_aa: CASSLAGQGAREQYF
cdr3_nt: TGTGCCAGCAGCCTGGCCGGACAGGGGGCGCGAGAGCAGTACTTC

clone_size: once
d_call: -
v_call: TRBV19
j_call: TRBJ2-5
cdr3_aa: CASSQVWGSRSRETQYF
cdr3_nt: TGTGCCAGTAGTCAGGTCTGGGGTAGCCGGTCCCGTGAGACCCAGTACTTC

clone_size: -
d_call: TRBD2
v_call: TRBV19
j_call: TRBJ2-5
cdr3_aa: CASSPGGEVRETQYF
cdr3_nt: TGTGCCAGTAGCCCTGGGGGGGAGGTCCGAGAGACCCAGTACTTC